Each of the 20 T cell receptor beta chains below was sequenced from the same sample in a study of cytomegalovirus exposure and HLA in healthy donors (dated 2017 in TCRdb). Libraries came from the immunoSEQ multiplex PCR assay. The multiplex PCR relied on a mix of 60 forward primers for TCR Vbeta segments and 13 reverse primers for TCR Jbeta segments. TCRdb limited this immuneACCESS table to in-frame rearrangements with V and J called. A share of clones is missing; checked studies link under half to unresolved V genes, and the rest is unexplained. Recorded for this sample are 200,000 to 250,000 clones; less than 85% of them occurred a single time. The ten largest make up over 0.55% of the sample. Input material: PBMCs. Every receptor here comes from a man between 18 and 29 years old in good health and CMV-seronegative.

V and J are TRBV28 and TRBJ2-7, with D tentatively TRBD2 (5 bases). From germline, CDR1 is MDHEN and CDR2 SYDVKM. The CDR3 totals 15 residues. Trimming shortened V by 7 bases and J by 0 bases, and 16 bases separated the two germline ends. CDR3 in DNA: TGTGCCAGCACTACCGCCGCGGGCCCCTCCTACGAGCAGTACTTC. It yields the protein CASTTAAGPSYEQYF.

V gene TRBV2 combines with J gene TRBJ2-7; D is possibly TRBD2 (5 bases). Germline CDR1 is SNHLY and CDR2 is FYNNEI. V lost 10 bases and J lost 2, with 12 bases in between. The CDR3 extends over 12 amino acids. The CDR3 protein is CATRTETYEQYF. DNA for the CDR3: TGTGCCACCAGGACTGAAACCTACGAGCAGTACTTC.

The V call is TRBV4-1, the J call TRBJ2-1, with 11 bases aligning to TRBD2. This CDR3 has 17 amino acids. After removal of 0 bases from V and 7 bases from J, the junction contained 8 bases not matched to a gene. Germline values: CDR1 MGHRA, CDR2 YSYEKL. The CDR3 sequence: CASSQDFELAGVNEQFF. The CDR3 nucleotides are TGCGCCAGCAGCCAAGATTTTGAACTAGCGGGAGTGAATGAGCAGTTCTTC.

CDR3 loop: CASSPPGLAGGTQYF. Written as DNA, the CDR3 is TGCGCCAGCAGCCCCCCGGGACTAGCTGGGGGGACCCAGTACTTC. The rearrangement links TRBV4-1 to TRBJ2-5; 9 bases agree with TRBD2. The CDR3 has 15 residues. Germline V gene data show CDR1 as MGHRA and CDR2 as YSYEKL. The ends lost 4 bases at V and 7 bases at J; junction bases unmatched: 10.

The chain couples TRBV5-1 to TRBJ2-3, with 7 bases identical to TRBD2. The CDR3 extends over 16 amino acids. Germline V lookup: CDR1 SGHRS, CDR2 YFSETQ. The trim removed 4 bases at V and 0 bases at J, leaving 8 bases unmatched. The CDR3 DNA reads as TGCGCCAGCAGCCCGGGAGCGGGGTTTAGCACAGATACGCAGTATTTT. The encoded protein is CASSPGAGFSTDTQYF.

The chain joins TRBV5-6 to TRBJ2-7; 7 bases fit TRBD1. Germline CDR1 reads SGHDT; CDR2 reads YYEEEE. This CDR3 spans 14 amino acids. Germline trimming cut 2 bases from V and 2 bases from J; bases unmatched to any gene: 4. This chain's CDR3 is CASSFPGQTYEQYF. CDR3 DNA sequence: TGTGCCAGCAGCTTTCCGGGACAGACCTACGAGCAGTACTTC.

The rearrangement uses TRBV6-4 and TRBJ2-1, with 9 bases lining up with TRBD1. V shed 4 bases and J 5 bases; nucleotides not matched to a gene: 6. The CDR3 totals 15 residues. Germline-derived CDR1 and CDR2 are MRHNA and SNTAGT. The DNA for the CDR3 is TGTGCCAGCAGTGTAATGTGGGACAGGGACAATGAGCAGTTCTTC. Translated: CASSVMWDRDNEQFF.

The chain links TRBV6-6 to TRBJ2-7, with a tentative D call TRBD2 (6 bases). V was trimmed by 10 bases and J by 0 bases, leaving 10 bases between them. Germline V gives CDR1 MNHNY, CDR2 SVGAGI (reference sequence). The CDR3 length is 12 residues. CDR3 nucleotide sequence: TGTGCCACGGGGGAGAACTCCTACGAGCAGTACTTC. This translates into CATGENSYEQYF.

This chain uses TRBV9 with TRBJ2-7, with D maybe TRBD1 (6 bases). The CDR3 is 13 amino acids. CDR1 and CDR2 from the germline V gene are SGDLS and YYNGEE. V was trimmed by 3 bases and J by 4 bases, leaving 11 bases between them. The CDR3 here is CASSGKQGYEQYF. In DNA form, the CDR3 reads TGTGCCAGCAGCGGCAAACAGGGTTACGAGCAGTACTTC.

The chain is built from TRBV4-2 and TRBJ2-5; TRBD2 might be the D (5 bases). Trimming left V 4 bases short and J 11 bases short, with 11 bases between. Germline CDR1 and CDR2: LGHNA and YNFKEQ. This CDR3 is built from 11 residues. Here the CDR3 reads CASSPSDSQYF. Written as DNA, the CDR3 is TGTGCCAGCAGCCCATCGGACTCTCAGTACTTC.

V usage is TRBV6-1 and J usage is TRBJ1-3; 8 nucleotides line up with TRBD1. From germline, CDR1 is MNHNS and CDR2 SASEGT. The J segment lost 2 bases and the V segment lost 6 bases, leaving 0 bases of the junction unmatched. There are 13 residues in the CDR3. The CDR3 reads CASRDRAGNTIYF. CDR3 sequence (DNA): TGTGCCAGCAGGGACAGGGCTGGAAACACCATATATTTT.

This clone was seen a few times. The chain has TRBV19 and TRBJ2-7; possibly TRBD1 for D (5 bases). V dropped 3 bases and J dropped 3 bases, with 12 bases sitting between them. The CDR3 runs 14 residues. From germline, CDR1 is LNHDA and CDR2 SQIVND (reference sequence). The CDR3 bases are TGTGCCAGTAGTATTGAGACAGAACTCTACGAGCAGTACTTC. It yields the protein CASSIETELYEQYF.

CDR3 residues: CASSARQGQGEDTIYF. The DNA of the CDR3 is TGTGCCAGTAGTGCACGGCAGGGACAGGGAGAAGACACCATATATTTT. The chain couples TRBV19 to TRBJ1-3, with 9 nucleotides matching TRBD1. The CDR3 covers 16 residues. Germline lookup yields CDR1 LNHDA and CDR2 SQIVND (reference sequence). Trimming cost V 5 bases and J 8 bases; bases outside gene matches: 13.

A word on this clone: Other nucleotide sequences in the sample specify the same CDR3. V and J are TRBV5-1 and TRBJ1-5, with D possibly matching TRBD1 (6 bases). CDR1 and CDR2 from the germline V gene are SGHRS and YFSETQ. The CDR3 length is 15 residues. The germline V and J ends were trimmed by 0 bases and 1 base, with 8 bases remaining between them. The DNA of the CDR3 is TGCGCCAGCAGCTTGGAAGGGGGAAGCAATCAGCCCCAGCATTTT. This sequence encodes CASSLEGGSNQPQHF. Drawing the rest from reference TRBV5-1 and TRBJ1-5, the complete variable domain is KAGVTQTPRYLIKTRGQQVTLSCSPISGHRSVSWYQQTPGQGLQFLFEYFSETQRNKGNFPGRFSGRQFSNSRSEMNVSTLELGDSALYLCASSLEGGSNQPQHFGDGTRLSIL.

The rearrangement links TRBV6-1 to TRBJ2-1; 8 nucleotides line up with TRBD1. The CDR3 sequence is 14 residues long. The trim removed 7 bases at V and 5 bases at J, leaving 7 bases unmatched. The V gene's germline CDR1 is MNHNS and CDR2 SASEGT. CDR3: CASIDRGGNNEQFF. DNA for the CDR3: TGTGCCAGCATTGACAGGGGTGGTAACAATGAGCAGTTCTTC.

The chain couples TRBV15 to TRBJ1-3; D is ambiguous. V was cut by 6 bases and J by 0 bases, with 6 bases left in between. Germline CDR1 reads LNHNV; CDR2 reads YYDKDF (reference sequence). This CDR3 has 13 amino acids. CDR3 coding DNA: TGTGCCACCAGACAGTTCTCTGGAAACACCATATATTTT. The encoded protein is CATRQFSGNTIYF.

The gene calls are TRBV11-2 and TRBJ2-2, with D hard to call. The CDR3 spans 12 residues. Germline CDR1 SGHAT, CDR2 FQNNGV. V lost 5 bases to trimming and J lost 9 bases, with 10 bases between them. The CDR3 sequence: CASSKGVRELFF. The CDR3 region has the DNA TGTGCCAGCAGCAAAGGAGTCCGGGAGCTGTTTTTT.

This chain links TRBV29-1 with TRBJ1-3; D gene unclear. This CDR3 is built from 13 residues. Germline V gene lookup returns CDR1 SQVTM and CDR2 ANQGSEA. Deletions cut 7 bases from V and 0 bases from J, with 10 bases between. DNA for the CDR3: TGCAGCGCACGTAGGAGCTCTGGAAACACCATATATTTT. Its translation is CSARRSSGNTIYF.

CDR3 in DNA: TGTGCCAGTAGTATAGTGGCTAGCGGGTTTAGAGAGACCCAGTACTTC. It yields the protein CASSIVASGFRETQYF. The chain carries TRBV19 and TRBJ2-5; 8 nucleotides match TRBD2. The CDR3 spans 16 residues. With 1 base clipped from V and 4 bases from J, the junction kept 8 bases outside the gene matches. Per the germline V gene, CDR1 is LNHDA and CDR2 is SQIVND (reference sequence).

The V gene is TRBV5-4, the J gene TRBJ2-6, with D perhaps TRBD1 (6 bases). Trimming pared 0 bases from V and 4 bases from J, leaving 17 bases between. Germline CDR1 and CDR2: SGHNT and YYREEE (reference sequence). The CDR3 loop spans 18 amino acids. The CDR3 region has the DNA TGTGCCAGCAGCTTGGCCTACCTCAGGGGCTCCGGGGCCAACGTCCTGACTTTC. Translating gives CASSLAYLRGSGANVLTF.